This T cell receptor beta chain derives from a study of cytomegalovirus exposure and HLA in healthy donors. Trimming took 8 bases from V and 4 from J; bases not matched to a gene: 6. The CDR3 covers 14 residues. Germline values: CDR1 WSHSY, CDR2 SAAADI. The PCR ran on 60 Vbeta and 13 Jbeta primers. Assay: immunoSEQ multiplex PCR; the TCRdb copy retains only in-frame clones and omits some. The sample consists of 80,000 to 95,000 clones, almost 85% of them appearing once. The chain links TRBV10-2 to TRBJ1-5; 9 nucleotides match TRBD1. The source of this sequence is a woman aged 18-29 years in good health and CMV-seropositive. Sequenced: PBMCs. CDR3 DNA sequence: TGCGCCAGCTCCGGGACAGGGCTAAATCAGCCCCAGCATTTT. The encoded protein is CASSGTGLNQPQHF.